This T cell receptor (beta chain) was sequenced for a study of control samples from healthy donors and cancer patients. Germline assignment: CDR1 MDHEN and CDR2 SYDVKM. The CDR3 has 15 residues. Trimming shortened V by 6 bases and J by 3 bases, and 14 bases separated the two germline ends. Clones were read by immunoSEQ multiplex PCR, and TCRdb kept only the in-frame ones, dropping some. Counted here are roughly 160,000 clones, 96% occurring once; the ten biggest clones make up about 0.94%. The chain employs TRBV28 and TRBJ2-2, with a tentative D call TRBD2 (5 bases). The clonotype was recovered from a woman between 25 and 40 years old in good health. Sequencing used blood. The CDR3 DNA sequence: TGTGCCAGCAGCCTCGGGGTTGGAGACACCGGGGAGCTGTTTTTT. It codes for CASSLGVGDTGELFF.